The text below deals with one TCR beta chain. Other DNA sequences in this sample translate to the same CDR3. Germline V gene data show CDR1 as MNHNS and CDR2 as SASEGT. The CDR3 covers 13 residues. Trimming removed 1 base at V and 2 bases at J, with 4 bases between. Using immunoSEQ multiplex PCR, the repertoire was profiled, and TCRdb retains in-frame clones only, with some absent. The sample holds 1.4 million or so clones; around 98.5% are singletons and the top ten take 0.3% to 0.45%. This entry is derived from a study of shared clonotypes between healthy human individuals. This TCR derives from a man aged 25-45 years in good health. The material sequenced was naive CD4+ T cells sorted from blood. Subset in this sample: CD45RA+ positively selected. This chain links TRBV6-1 with TRBJ2-3; unclear D gene. CDR3 in DNA: TGTGCCAGCAGTGAAGTTTACACAGATACGCAGTATTTT. Translated: CASSEVYTDTQYF.